What follows are 10 T cell receptor beta chains derived from one specimen sequenced in a study of shared clonotypes between healthy human individuals (dated by TCRdb to the early 2020s). For the CD8 naive samples, CD45RO-negative cells were positively selected for CCR7, yielding a CD45RA+CCR7+ population from which TemRA cells were excluded. The method behind the library was the immunoSEQ multiplex PCR assay. Imported from immuneACCESS, the table was reduced by TCRdb to in-frame sequences with V and J called. These copies leave out some clones; in studies compared against another copy, an unresolved V gene accounts for under half, and the cause of the remainder is not known. Across this sample there are 1.5 million to 2.5 million clones, with about 95% seen only once. Jointly, the top ten make up around 1% of the sample. Sequenced: naive CD8+ T cells sorted from blood. Read against the paper, the sample's cell subset or site label means: CD45RA+CCR7+. The receptors stem from a man younger than 35 in good health.

The chain is built from TRBV11-2 and TRBJ1-1, with 9 bases aligning to TRBD1. The CDR3 contains 15 residues. Trimming cost V 4 bases and J 5 bases; bases outside gene matches: 8. CDR1 is SGHAT and CDR2 is FQNNGV in the germline V gene. This CDR3 reads CASSSLDRGGTEAFF. The CDR3 coding sequence is TGTGCCAGCAGCTCCCTGGACAGGGGTGGGACTGAAGCTTTCTTT.

As for this clone: An end of the junction differs from the germline gene, which may be a read error. The chain employs TRBV19 and TRBJ1-2; TRBD1 aligns across 10 bases. The CDR3 covers 15 residues. Germline V gene sequence: CDR1 LNHDA, CDR2 SQIVND (reference sequence). CDR3 bases: TGTGCCAGTACTATAGGGGGACAGGGGCACTATGGCTACACCTTC. Its protein is CASTIGGQGHYGYTF.

CDR3: CASSFGREQYF. The DNA for the CDR3 is TGTGCCAGCAGTTTCGGTCGCGAGCAGTACTTC. V gene TRBV27 combines with J gene TRBJ2-7; D is unresolved. The CDR3 is made up of 11 amino acids. Germline V gives CDR1 MNHEY, CDR2 SMNVEV (reference sequence). V lost 3 bases to trimming and J lost 6 bases, with 6 bases between them.

This chain joins TRBV2 and TRBJ2-1; 11 bases agree with TRBD1. The germline CDR1 and CDR2 sequences are SNHLY and FYNNEI. The V and J ends lost 7 bases and 8 bases, in that order; junction bases with no gene match: 7. This CDR3 spans 14 amino acids. The chain's CDR3 is CASKTGQGADEQFF. CDR3 in DNA: TGTGCCAGCAAGACCGGACAGGGGGCGGATGAGCAGTTCTTC.

The V and J genes are TRBV5-1 and TRBJ1-1; unclear D gene. From germline, CDR1 is SGHRS and CDR2 YFSETQ. With 2 bases removed from V and 4 bases from J, the gap between germline ends came to 9 bases. CDR3 length equals 13 residues. CDR3 nucleotides: TGCGCCAGCAGCTTCGGCCGGGGCACTGAAGCTTTCTTT. Its protein is CASSFGRGTEAFF.

The genes are TRBV30 and TRBJ2-7; D may be TRBD2 (7 bases). V was trimmed by 0 bases and J by 1 base, leaving 13 bases between them. This CDR3 is built from 15 residues. CDR1 and CDR2 (germline): GTSNPN, SVGIG (reference sequence). The CDR3 nucleotides read TGTGCCTGGAGTGTCGGGGGGCAAGGGTCCTACGAGCAGTACTTC. It codes for CAWSVGGQGSYEQYF.

This rearrangement joins TRBV7-9 to TRBJ2-5; 10 nucleotides agree with TRBD1. CDR3 size: 15 residues. CDR1 and CDR2 (germline): SEHNR, FQNEAQ (reference sequence). The ends lost 6 bases at V and 5 bases at J; junction bases unmatched: 9. CDR3 coding DNA: TGTGCCAGCAGATTGGGACAGGGGACGACTGAGACCCAGTACTTC. This encodes CASRLGQGTTETQYF.

This chain joins TRBV4-1 and TRBJ1-1; unclear D gene. The CDR3 is made up of 15 amino acids. With 7 bases removed from V and 5 bases from J, the gap between germline ends came to 20 bases. From germline, CDR1 is MGHRA and CDR2 YSYEKL. In nucleotides, the CDR3 is TGCGCCAGCAACGACCCCGCGGCAGGACGTACTGAAGCTTTCTTT. Translating gives CASNDPAAGRTEAFF.

Regarding this clone: Other DNA sequences within the sample encode an identical CDR3. V usage is TRBV5-1 and J usage is TRBJ1-1; D not certain. Per germline, CDR1 SGHRS and CDR2 YFSETQ. V lost 0 bases and J 2 bases, leaving 5 bases between the germline ends. This CDR3 spans 13 amino acids. CDR3 sequence: CASSLGRNTEAFF. CDR3 bases: TGCGCCAGCAGCTTGGGCAGAAACACTGAAGCTTTCTTT.

V and J are TRBV6-6 and TRBJ1-5; D remains ambiguous. Trimming shortened V by 6 bases and J by 3 bases, and 15 bases separated the two germline ends. Germline CDR1 and CDR2: MNHNY and SVGAGI (reference sequence). The CDR3 has 15 residues. The CDR3 region is CASSLNPMINQPQHF. The CDR3 bases are TGTGCCAGCAGCCTAAATCCTATGATCAATCAGCCCCAGCATTTT.